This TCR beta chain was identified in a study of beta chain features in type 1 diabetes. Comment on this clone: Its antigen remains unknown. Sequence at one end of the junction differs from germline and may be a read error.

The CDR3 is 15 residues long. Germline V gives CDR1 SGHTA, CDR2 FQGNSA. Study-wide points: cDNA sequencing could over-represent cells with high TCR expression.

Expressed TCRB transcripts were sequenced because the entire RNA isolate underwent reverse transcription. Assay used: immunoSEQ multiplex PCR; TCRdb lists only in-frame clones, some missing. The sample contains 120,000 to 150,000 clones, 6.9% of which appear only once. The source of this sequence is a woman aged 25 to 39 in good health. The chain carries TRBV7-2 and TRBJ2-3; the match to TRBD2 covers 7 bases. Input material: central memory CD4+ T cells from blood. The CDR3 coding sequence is TGTGCCGGCAGCTTAAGGCTAGCGGGCACAGATACGCAGTATTTT. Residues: CAGSLRLAGTDTQYF.